The 3 T cell receptor beta chains reported below all come from one sample, sequenced in a study of brain T cells in children with intractable seizures. Sequencing was performed with immunoSEQ multiplex PCR; in TCRdb, only in-frame clones are kept and a portion is missing. Found here are approximately 330,000 clones, over 90% of them singletons; the top ten hold about 5.8%. Time point in this sample: blood from clinic visit 5 months post-surgery; TSC patient then seizure free. Source: peripheral blood, taken more than 4 months after surgery. The receptors come from a boy in the first two years of life with tuberous sclerosis and intractable seizures.

This sequence joins TRBV5-1 and TRBJ1-2, with D maybe TRBD1 (6 bases). Germline assignment: CDR1 SGHRS and CDR2 YFSETQ. CDR3 length: 14 amino acids. V lost 4 bases and J 3 bases, leaving 13 bases between the germline ends. In DNA, the CDR3 is TGCGCCAGCAGCATCGCCCCAGGGGACTATGGCTACACCTTC. Translating it yields CASSIAPGDYGYTF.

As to this clone: An end of the junction does not agree with germline; a read error may underlie this. J is TRBJ1-1 and V is TRBV20-1; D is unresolved. The germline V gene encodes CDR1 DFQATT and CDR2 SNEGSKA (reference sequence). CDR3 length equals 11 residues. Written as DNA, the CDR3 is TGCAGTGCCAACCCGCAGGTCCCTCCTATCTTT. Translation gives CSANPQVPPIF.

The rearrangement links TRBV9 to TRBJ2-1; TRBD2 aligns across 12 bases. V was clipped by 2 bases and J by 1 base; unmatched bases: 7. Looked up from germline, CDR1 is SGDLS and CDR2 is YYNGEE. This CDR3 comprises 18 residues. The chain's CDR3 is CASSVASGRAGSYNEQFF. CDR3 bases: TGTGCCAGCAGCGTGGCTAGCGGGAGGGCCGGGTCCTACAATGAGCAGTTCTTC.